These 2 T cell receptor beta chains were sequenced from one sample in a study of shared clonotypes between healthy human individuals (dated by TCRdb to 2020 to 2022). The library was made by the immunoSEQ multiplex PCR assay. Held by TCRdb, this immuneACCESS table contains in-frame sequences only and omits some clones. Under half of the omission traces to an unresolved V gene where checked; the cause of the rest is unknown. Present in this sample are about 2.1 million clones, roughly 91% of which were seen just once. The ten top clones hold around 1.7% of the sample. CD8 naive samples were CD45RO-negative cells positively selected for CCR7, giving a CD45RA+CCR7+ population that excluded TemRA cells. Specimen: naive CD8+ T cells from PBMCs. The cell subset or site label here, explained by the study, means: CD45RA+CCR7+. These receptors all come from a man between 18 and 29 years old in good health. Some clones in this sample may be carry-over from other donors' samples.

This clone was observed a handful of times. This chain joins TRBV4-3 and TRBJ1-2; D remains ambiguous. V was pared by 6 bases and J by 4 bases, with 6 bases between. The germline CDR1 and CDR2 sequences are LGHNA and YSLEER. There are 11 residues in the CDR3. The chain's CDR3 is CASRGGYGYTF. CDR3 bases: TGCGCCAGCAGGGGAGGCTATGGCTACACCTTC.

The V and J genes are TRBV10-3 and TRBJ2-1, with 12 bases matching TRBD1. V shed 3 bases and J 8 bases; nucleotides not matched to a gene: 8. The CDR3 runs to 16 residues. The germline V gene encodes CDR1 ENHRY and CDR2 SYGVKD. The CDR3 DNA follows: TGTGCCATCAGTGACCGGGGACAGGGGGCAATCGATGAGCAGTTCTTC. Its translation: CAISDRGQGAIDEQFF.